This T cell receptor (beta chain) was identified in a study of OX40 agonist ivuxolimab in advanced cancers. Turning to the study itself: Patients received ivuxolimab, an agonistic anti-OX40 (CD134) antibody. Patients got intravenous ivuxolimab at 0.01 to 10 mg/kg every 2 weeks.

The germline gives CDR1 SQVTM, CDR2 ANQGSEA. Trimming removed 4 bases from V and 7 bases from J, with 8 bases in between. The CDR3 is made up of 11 amino acids. Assay used: immunoSEQ multiplex PCR; TCRdb lists only in-frame clones, some missing. The sample includes more than 45,000 clones, 94% of them seen just once. Findings of the study overall: Researchers did not establish what antigens the expanded peripheral T cells target. Relative to CD4+ cells, CD8+ T cells on average had more expanded clones.

In the case of this clone: What it binds is unknown.

The sequenced sample was CD4+ or CD8+ T cells sorted from blood, obtained in a trial of the OX40 agonist ivuxolimab. V is TRBV29-1 and J is TRBJ2-1; the D is unclear. The origin of this receptor is an adult with an advanced solid tumor such as melanoma, head and neck, liver or kidney cancer. CDR3 in amino acids: CSVVAPNEQFF. The CDR3 DNA is TGCAGCGTTGTAGCTCCAAATGAGCAGTTCTTC.